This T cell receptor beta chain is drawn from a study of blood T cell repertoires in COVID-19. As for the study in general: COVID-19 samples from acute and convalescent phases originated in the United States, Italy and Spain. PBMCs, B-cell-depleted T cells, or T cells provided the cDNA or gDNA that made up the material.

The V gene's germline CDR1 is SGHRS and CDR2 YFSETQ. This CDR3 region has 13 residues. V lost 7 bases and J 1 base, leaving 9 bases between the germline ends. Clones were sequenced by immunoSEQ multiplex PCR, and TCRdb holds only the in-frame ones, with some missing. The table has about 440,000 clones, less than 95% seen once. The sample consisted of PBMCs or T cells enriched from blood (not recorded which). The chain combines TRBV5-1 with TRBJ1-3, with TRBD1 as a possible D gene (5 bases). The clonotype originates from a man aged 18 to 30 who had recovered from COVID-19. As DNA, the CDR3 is TGCGCCAGCCAGGGTATTTCTGGAAACACCATATATTTT. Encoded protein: CASQGISGNTIYF.